The rows below give T cell receptor beta chains drawn from one sample of a study of T-cell reconstitution after alpha-beta-depleted transplantation in children. Each CDR3 protein is one row after TCRdb ran MiXCR on the PCR reads. The sample yields about 340,000 distinct CDR3 sequences, about 9.4% seen once. Sequenced here: PBMCs from the stem cell graft donor, sampled from the stem cell graft. These receptors were obtained from a human donor who donated a stem cell graft to a child with acute lymphoblastic leukemia. Each CDR3 is given with its conserved first and last residue. The D gene is left open where the match is weak. Clone size is given for some rows only: seen once, a few or many times, or a class if the clone is expanded.

D gene,clone size,J gene,V gene,CDR3 length,CDR3 DNA,CDR3 protein
-,few,TRBJ2-3,TRBV5-6,17,TGTGCCAGCAGCTCGTCCTACGGGACTCCCAGCACAGATACGCAGTATTTT,CASSSSYGTPSTDTQYF
TRBD1,few,TRBJ2-2,TRBV6-2/TRBV6-3,17,TGTGCCAGCAGCCCCAGGACAGGGAAAGTGGTCACCGGGGAGCTGTTTTTT,CASSPRTGKVVTGELFF
-,-,TRBJ2-5,TRBV18,14,TGTGCCAGCTCACCACCGAACAGCCAAGAGACCCAGTACTTC,CASSPPNSQETQYF
TRBD1,-,TRBJ2-7,TRBV29-1,16,TGCAGCGTCGAGGTCGGGACAGGGGGCATCGTCTACGAGCAGTACTTC,CSVEVGTGGIVYEQYF
TRBD2,-,TRBJ2-1,TRBV5-1,16,TGCGCCAGCAGCTTGGACCCTAGCGGGAGTATAAATGAGCAGTTCTTC,CASSLDPSGSINEQFF
-,many,TRBJ1-5,TRBV20-1,14,TGCAGTGCTAGAAGAGGTAATAGCAATCAGCCCCAGCATTTT,CSARRGNSNQPQHF
-,-,TRBJ2-1,TRBV2,16,TGTGCCAGCAGCCTACTAACGGGAGACCTCTACAATGAGCAGTTCTTC,CASSLLTGDLYNEQFF
-,-,TRBJ2-7,TRBV10-3,15,TGTGCCATCAGTGAGTCTACACCCCCAGGGGACGAGCAGTACTTC,CAISESTPPGDEQYF
-,-,TRBJ1-2,TRBV2,15,TGTGCCAGCAGTGTAGATGATCCATCCCGGGGCGGCTACACCTTC,CASSVDDPSRGGYTF
TRBD2,few,TRBJ2-3,TRBV5-1,15,TGCGCCAGCAGCCGGGGACTAGCGGGAGCAGATACGCAGTATTTT,CASSRGLAGADTQYF
TRBD1,few,TRBJ2-7,TRBV2,17,TGTGCCAGCAGTGGAGACAGGGGCGGTAAAGTCTCCTACGAGCAGTACTTC,CASSGDRGGKVSYEQYF
TRBD2,many,TRBJ2-7,TRBV14,15,TGTGCCAGCAGCCCCCCGGGGACTAGCAACCACGAGCAGTACTTC,CASSPPGTSNHEQYF
TRBD1,many,TRBJ2-1,TRBV4-2,20,TGTGCCAGCAGCCAAGTGGTTGACAGGGGGAGGGCAAACTCCTACAATGAGCAGTTCTTC,CASSQVVDRGRANSYNEQFF
-,-,TRBJ1-4,TRBV4-1,15,TGCGCCAGCAGCCAAGATAACAGGGTAGGAGAAAAACTGTTTTTT,CASSQDNRVGEKLFF
TRBD2,-,TRBJ2-4,TRBV20-1,21,TGCAGTGCTACCCACGGGGGCCTAGCGGGAGTCGGTGGCCTAGCCAAAAACATTCAGTACTTC,CSATHGGLAGVGGLAKNIQYF
TRBD1,-,TRBJ2-7,TRBV10-3,14,TGTGCCACCCTACAGACAGGGAGCTCCTACGAGCAGTACTTC,CATLQTGSSYEQYF
TRBD2,few,TRBJ2-2,TRBV20-1,13,TGCACTGGACTAGCGGAGAACACCGGGGAGCTGTTTTTT,CTGLAENTGELFF
TRBD1,-,TRBJ2-3,TRBV28,13,TGTGCCAGCCTCCGACAGGGGATGGATACGCAGTATTTT,CASLRQGMDTQYF
TRBD1,-,TRBJ1-2,TRBV27,15,TGTGCCAGCAGTCCGGGGACAGCGGGACGATATGGCTACACCTTC,CASSPGTAGRYGYTF
-,-,TRBJ1-3,TRBV30,14,TGTGCCTGGAGTGTCCGAAACTCTGGAAACACCATATATTTT,CAWSVRNSGNTIYF
-,many,TRBJ1-4,TRBV5-1,15,TGCGCCAGCAGCCTGGACCCCGGGACAAAGGAAAAACTGTTTTTT,CASSLDPGTKEKLFF
-,-,TRBJ2-7,TRBV5-1,14,TGCGCCAGCAGCTTGACTGGTCCCTTTTACGAGCAGTACTTC,CASSLTGPFYEQYF
-,few,TRBJ1-5,TRBV12-3/TRBV12-4,14,TGTGCCAGCAGTTTAAGGCAGGGGCATCAGCCCCAGCATTTT,CASSLRQGHQPQHF
-,-,TRBJ2-5,TRBV27,13,TGTGCCAGCAGCTTGCGGGAATGGGAGACCCAGTACTTC,CASSLREWETQYF
TRBD2,few,TRBJ2-5,TRBV5-1,15,TGCGCCAGCAGCTTGGGGGGGACTAGCCAAGAGACCCAGTACTTC,CASSLGGTSQETQYF
-,many,TRBJ1-4,TRBV20-1,14,TGCAGTGCTAGAGTACGGGACACTCACGAAAAACTGTTTTTT,CSARVRDTHEKLFF
-,few,TRBJ1-1,TRBV29-1,13,TGCAGCGTTGTTGTGGATGGGGGGACTGAAGCTTTCTTT,CSVVVDGGTEAFF
-,-,TRBJ1-2,TRBV7-9,13,TGTGCCAGCAGCCACGAGGACGGCTATGGCTACACCTTC,CASSHEDGYGYTF
-,-,TRBJ2-3,TRBV12-3/TRBV12-4,12,TGTGCCAGCAGCCCGAAAAGGGATACGCAGTATTTT,CASSPKRDTQYF
TRBD1,few,TRBJ2-1,TRBV5-1,15,TGCGCCAGCAGGGGACAGGGAATGGTACTCAATGAGCAGTTCTTC,CASRGQGMVLNEQFF
-,few,TRBJ2-7,TRBV5-6,16,TGTGCCAGCAGCTCCCTGGACATTCCGAAAAACTACGAGCAGTACTTC,CASSSLDIPKNYEQYF
-,-,TRBJ2-3,TRBV12-3/TRBV12-4,14,TGTGCCAGCAGTTTTCCCCGGGAGCCAGATACGCAGTATTTT,CASSFPREPDTQYF
-,-,TRBJ1-5,TRBV7-9,15,TGTGCCAGCAGCTCCGGGACTCCTAGCAATCAGCCCCAGCATTTT,CASSSGTPSNQPQHF
-,many,TRBJ1-5,TRBV28,12,TGTGCCAGCAGTTTATGGGGCCAGCCCCAGCATTTT,CASSLWGQPQHF
TRBD2,few,TRBJ2-3,TRBV12-3/TRBV12-4,16,TGTGCCAGCATCAATAGCGGGAGGCTAAGCACAGATACGCAGTATTTT,CASINSGRLSTDTQYF
-,-,TRBJ2-7,TRBV4-2,16,TGTGCCAGCAGCCCCGGGCTCCTCTGGGGGGCGTACGAGCAGTACTTC,CASSPGLLWGAYEQYF
-,many,TRBJ2-7,TRBV12-3/TRBV12-4,14,TGTGCCAGCAGTCTTTTACCCGGGTTCTACGAGCAGTACTTC,CASSLLPGFYEQYF
TRBD2,many,TRBJ2-1,TRBV5-1,19,TGCGCCAGCAGCTTGGCGGGACTAGCGGGGCTCAGCTCCTACAATGAGCAGTTCTTC,CASSLAGLAGLSSYNEQFF
-,few,TRBJ2-4,TRBV20-1,15,TGCAGTGCTAGCAGGCCTCTCCTAGCCAAAAACATTCAGTACTTC,CSASRPLLAKNIQYF
-,few,TRBJ2-1,TRBV10-3,16,TGTGCCACCTACACCTCTAGCAGTAGCTCCTACAATGAGCAGTTCTTC,CATYTSSSSSYNEQFF
-,few,TRBJ2-2,TRBV4-3,15,TGCGCCAGCAGCCTTGGATCTTCTCCCTCCGGGGAGCTGTTTTTT,CASSLGSSPSGELFF
-,few,TRBJ1-1,TRBV10-2,15,TGCGCCAGCGCGATCCTGGGGCCCCGGACGGATGAAGCTTTCTTT,CASAILGPRTDEAFF
-,many,TRBJ2-5,TRBV29-1,11,TGCAGCGTTTACAGACAAGAGACCCAGTACTTC,CSVYRQETQYF
-,many,TRBJ2-1,TRBV4-3,14,TGCGCCAGCAGCCTAAACCCCGGGAACAATGAGCAGTTCTTC,CASSLNPGNNEQFF
TRBD1,few,TRBJ2-7,TRBV20-1,13,TGCAGTGCTTCCGACAGGGTAGGCTACGAGCAGTACTTC,CSASDRVGYEQYF
TRBD2,many,TRBJ2-2,TRBV2,14,TGTGCCAGCAGTGTAGCGGGAGGTACCGGGGAGCTGTTTTTT,CASSVAGGTGELFF
TRBD2,few,TRBJ2-7,TRBV4-1,20,TGCGCCAGCAGCCAAATGGAAATTCTAAGACTAGCGGGACGACCCTACGAGCAGTACTTC,CASSQMEILRLAGRPYEQYF
TRBD1,-,TRBJ2-7,TRBV6-5,15,TGTGCCAGCAGTTACCCCCGACAGGGGGCAAGGGAGCAGTACTTC,CASSYPRQGAREQYF